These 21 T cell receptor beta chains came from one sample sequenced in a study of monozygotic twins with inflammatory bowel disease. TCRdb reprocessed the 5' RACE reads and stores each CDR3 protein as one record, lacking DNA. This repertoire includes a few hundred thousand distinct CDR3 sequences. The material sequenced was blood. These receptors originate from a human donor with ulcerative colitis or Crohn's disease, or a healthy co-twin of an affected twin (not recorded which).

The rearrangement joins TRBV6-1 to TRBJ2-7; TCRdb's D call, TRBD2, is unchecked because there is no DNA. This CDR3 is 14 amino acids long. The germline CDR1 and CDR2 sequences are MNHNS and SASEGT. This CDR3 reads CATAIREGLYEQYF.

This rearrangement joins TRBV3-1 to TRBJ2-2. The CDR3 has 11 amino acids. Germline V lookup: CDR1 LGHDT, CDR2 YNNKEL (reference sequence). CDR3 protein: CASKSAGELFF.

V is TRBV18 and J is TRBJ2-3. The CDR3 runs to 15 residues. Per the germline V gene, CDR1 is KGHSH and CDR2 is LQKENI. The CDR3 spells CASSKEQTWTDTQYF.

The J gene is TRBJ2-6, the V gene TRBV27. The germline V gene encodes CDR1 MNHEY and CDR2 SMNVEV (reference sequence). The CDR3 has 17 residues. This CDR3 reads CASTKNAFSSGANVLTF.

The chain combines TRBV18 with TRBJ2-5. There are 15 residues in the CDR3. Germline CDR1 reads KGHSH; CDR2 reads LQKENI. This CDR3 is CASSPLQVAQETQYF. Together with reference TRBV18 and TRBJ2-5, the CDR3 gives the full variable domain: NAGVMQNPRHLVRRRGQEARLRCSPMKGHSHVYWYRQLPEEGLKFMVYLQKENIIDESGMPKERFSAEFPKEGPSILRIQQVVRGDSAAYFCASSPLQVAQETQYFGPGTRLLVL.

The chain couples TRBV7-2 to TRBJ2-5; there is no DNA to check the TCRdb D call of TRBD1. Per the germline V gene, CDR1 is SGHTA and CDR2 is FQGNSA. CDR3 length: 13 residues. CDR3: CASSPGPVETQYF.

This CDR3 is CASSPRGGRSYNEQFF. The chain is built from TRBV7-3 and TRBJ2-1; absent DNA, TCRdb's TRBD1 call cannot be checked. Germline CDR1 is SGHTA and CDR2 is FQGTGA. The CDR3 extends over 16 amino acids.

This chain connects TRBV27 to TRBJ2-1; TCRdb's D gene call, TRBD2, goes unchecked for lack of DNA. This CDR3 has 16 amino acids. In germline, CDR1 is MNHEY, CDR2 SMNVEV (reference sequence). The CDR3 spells CASRWFGTSGRGEQFF.

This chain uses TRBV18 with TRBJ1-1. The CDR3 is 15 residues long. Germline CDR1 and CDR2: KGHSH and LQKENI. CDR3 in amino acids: CASSPRQLRNTEALF.

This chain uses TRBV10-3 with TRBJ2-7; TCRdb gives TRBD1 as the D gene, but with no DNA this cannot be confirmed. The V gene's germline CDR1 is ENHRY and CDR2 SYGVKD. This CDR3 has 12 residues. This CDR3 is CAISRENYEQYF.

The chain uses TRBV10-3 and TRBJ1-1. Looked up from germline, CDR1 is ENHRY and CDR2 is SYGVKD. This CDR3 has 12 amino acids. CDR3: CAISESIEGAFF.

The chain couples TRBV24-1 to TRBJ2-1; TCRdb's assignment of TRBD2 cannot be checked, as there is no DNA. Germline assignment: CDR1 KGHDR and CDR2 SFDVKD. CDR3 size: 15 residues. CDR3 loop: CATQGTAGSYNEQFF.

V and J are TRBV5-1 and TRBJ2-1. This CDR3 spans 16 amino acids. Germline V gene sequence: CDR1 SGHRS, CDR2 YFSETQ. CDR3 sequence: CASSSSLAVESDEQFF.

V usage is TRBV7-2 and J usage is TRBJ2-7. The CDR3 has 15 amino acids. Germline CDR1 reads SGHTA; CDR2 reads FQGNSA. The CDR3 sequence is CASSLAEFGSYEQYF.

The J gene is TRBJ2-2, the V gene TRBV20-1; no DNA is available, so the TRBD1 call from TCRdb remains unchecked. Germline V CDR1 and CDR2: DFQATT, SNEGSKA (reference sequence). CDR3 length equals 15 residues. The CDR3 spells CSAPGAVRGTGELFF.

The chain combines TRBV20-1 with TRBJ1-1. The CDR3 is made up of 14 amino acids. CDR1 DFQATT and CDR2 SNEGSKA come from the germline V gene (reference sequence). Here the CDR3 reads CSARSAGTDTEAFF.

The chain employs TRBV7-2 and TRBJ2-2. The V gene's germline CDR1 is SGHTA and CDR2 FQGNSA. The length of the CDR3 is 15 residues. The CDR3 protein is CASSESYRSTGELFF.

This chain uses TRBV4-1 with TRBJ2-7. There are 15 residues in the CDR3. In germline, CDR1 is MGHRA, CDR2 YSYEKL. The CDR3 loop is CASSQDLPGLYEQYF.

The CDR3 protein is CASSLEDSAIYEQYF. V is TRBV12-3 or TRBV12-4 and J is TRBJ2-7; TCRdb's D call, TRBD1, is unchecked because there is no DNA. The CDR3 extends over 15 amino acids.

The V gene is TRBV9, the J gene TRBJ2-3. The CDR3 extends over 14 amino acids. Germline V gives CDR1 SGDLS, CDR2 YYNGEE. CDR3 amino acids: CASSVGNVPDTQYF. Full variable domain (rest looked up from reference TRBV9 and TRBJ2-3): DSGVTQTPKHLITATGQRVTLRCSPRSGDLSVYWYQQSLDQGLQFLIQYYNGEERAKGNILERFSAQQFPDLHSELNLSSLELGDSALYFCASSVGNVPDTQYFGPGTRLTVL.

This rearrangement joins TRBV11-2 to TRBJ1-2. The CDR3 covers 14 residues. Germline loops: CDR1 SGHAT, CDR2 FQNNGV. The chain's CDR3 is CASTLGLANYGYTF.